This T cell receptor beta chain was identified during a study of T-cell memory formation after mild COVID-19. The study, taken as a whole, reports: Memory cells collected pre-infection included some clones that later responded, suggesting cross-reactive memory joined. The study found balanced CD4/CD8 in clones contracting day 15 to 85 and a CD4+ lean in later expanders.

This clonotype was detected only a few times. Its specificity is unknown. V lost 4 bases to trimming and J lost 2 bases; unmatched junction nucleotides: 4. Germline V gene sequence: CDR1 SGHRS, CDR2 YFSETQ. This CDR3 has 14 residues. TCRdb fed the 5' RACE reads into MiXCR, producing one record per CDR3 protein. The sample includes about 250,000 distinct CDR3 sequences, approximately 16% of them seen just once. This receptor was identified in a man aged 18 to 30 who had mild COVID-19 (a few samples of this study predate the infection). Cell type and time point are not known. Sequenced input: PBMCs or a T cell subset sorted from them (not recorded which). The genes are TRBV5-1 and TRBJ2-3; TRBD1 aligns across 7 bases. CDR3 DNA sequence: TGCGCCAGCAGCCTTGGACAGGTCACAGATACGCAGTATTTT. Its protein is CASSLGQVTDTQYF.